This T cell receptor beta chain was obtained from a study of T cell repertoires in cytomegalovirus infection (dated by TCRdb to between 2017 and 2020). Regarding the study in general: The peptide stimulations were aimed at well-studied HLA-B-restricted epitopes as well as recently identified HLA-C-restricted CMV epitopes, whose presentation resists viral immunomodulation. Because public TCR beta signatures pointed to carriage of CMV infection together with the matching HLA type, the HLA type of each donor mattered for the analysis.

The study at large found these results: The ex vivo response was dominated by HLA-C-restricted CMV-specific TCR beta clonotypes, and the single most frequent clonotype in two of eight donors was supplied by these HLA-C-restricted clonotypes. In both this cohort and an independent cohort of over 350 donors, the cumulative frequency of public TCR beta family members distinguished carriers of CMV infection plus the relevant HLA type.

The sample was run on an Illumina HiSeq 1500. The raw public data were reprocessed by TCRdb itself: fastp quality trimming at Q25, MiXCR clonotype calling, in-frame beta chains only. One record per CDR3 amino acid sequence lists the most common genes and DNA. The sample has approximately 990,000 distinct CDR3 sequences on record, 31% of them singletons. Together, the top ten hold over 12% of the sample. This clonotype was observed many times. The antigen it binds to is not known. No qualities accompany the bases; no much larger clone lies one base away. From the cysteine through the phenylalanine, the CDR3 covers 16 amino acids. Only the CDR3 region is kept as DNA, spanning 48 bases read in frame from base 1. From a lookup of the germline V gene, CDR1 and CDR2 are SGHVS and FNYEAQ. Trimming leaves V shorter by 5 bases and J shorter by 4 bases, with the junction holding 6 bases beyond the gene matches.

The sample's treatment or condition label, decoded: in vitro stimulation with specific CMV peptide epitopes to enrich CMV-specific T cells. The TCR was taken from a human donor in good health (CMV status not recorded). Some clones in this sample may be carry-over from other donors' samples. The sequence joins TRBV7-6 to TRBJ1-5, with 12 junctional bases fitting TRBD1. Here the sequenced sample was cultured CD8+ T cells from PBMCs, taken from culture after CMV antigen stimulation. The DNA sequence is TGTGCCAGCAGCCCCGGGACAGGGGGCGGTAATCAGCCCCAGCATTTT. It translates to CASSPGTGGGNQPQHF.